This TCR beta chain is drawn from a study of beta chain features in type 1 diabetes. Study-wide findings and caveats: Shortening of TCRB CDR3s, moderate but significant, appeared in all four CD4+ subsets of Type 1 diabetes patients.

Isolated RNA was reverse transcribed in full, so expressed TCRB transcripts were sequenced. Sequencing was performed with immunoSEQ multiplex PCR; in TCRdb, only in-frame clones are kept and a portion is missing. This table holds a few hundred thousand clones, about 10% found once. This clone was observed a few times. Antigen specificity is unknown. This sample includes further DNA sequences coding for the same CDR3. This CDR3 spans 13 amino acids. Germline CDR1 reads SGHRS; CDR2 reads YFSETQ. Trimming took 0 bases from V and 5 from J, leaving 8 bases between them. This TCR derives from a man aged 25-45 years with type 1 diabetes. The sequenced sample was central memory CD4+ T cells from blood. The genes are TRBV5-1 and TRBJ2-5; a possible D gene is TRBD2 (5 bases). CDR3 sequence (DNA): TGCGCCAGCAGCTTGGGCTCGGGGGAGACCCAGTACTTC. Its protein is CASSLGSGETQYF. The entire variable domain, with the rest obtained from reference TRBV5-1 and TRBJ2-5, is as follows: KAGVTQTPRYLIKTRGQQVTLSCSPISGHRSVSWYQQTPGQGLQFLFEYFSETQRNKGNFPGRFSGRQFSNSRSEMNVSTLELGDSALYLCASSLGSGETQYFGPGTRLLVL.